The present T cell receptor beta chain was sequenced within a study of blood T cell repertoires in COVID-19. Cohorts were determined from participant-reported clinical history. Trimming stripped 0 bases from V and 5 bases from J, with 11 bases between. CDR1 and CDR2 from the germline V gene are SEHNR and FQNEAQ (reference sequence). The CDR3 runs to 15 residues. This table comes from immunoSEQ multiplex PCR, and its TCRdb copy is limited to in-frame clones, with some not included. This sample has 240,000 or so clones, with 86% found just once. Sequenced input: PBMCs or T cells enriched from blood (not recorded which). The TCR comes from a woman aged 45-59 years who had recovered from COVID-19. The rearrangement links TRBV7-9 to TRBJ2-1; a weak D match, TRBD1 (5 bases). CDR3 loop: CASSLAGAPDNEQFF. CDR3 nucleotide sequence: TGTGCCAGCAGCTTAGCAGGGGCGCCGGACAATGAGCAGTTCTTC. The full variable domain, rest sourced from reference TRBV7-9 and TRBJ2-1, is DTGVSQNPRHKITKRGQNVTFRCDPISEHNRLYWYRQTLGQGPEFLTYFQNEAQLEKSRLLSDRFSAERPKGSFSTLEIQRTEQGDSAMYLCASSLAGAPDNEQFFGPGTRLTVL.